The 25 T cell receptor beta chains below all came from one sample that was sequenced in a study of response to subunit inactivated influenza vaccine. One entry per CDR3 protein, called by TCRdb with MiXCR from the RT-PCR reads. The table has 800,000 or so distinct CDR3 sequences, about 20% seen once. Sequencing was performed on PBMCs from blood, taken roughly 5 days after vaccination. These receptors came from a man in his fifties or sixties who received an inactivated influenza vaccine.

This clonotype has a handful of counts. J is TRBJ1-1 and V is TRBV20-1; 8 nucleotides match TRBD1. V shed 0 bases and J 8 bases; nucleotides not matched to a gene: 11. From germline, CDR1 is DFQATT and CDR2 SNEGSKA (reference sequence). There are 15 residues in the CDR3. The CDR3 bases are TGCAGTGCTAGAGAAGGGACAGGTACAGGGAGAGAAGCTTTCTTT. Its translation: CSAREGTGTGREAFF.

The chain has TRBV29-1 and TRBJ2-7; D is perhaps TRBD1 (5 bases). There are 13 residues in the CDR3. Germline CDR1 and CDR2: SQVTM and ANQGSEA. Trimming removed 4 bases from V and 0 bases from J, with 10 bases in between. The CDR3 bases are TGCAGCGTTGCCGACAGATACTCCTACGAGCAGTACTTC. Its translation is CSVADRYSYEQYF.

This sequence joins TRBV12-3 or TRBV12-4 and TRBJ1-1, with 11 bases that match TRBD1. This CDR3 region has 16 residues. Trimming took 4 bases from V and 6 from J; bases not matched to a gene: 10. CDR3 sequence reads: CASSSSGTGGWAEAFF. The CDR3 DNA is TGTGCCAGCAGTTCCTCCGGGACAGGGGGATGGGCTGAAGCTTTCTTT.

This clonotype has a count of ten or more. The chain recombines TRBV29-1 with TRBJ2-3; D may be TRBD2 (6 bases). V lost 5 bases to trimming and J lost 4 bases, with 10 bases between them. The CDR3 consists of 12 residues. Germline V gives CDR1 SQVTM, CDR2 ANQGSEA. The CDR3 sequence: CSVKRGADTQYF. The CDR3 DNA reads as TGCAGCGTTAAGCGCGGGGCAGATACGCAGTATTTT.

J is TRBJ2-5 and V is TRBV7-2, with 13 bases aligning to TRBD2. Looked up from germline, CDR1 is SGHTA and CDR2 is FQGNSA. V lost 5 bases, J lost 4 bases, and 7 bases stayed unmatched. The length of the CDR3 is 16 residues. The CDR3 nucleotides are TGTGCCAGCAGCCCGTGGACTAGCGGGGGCTTAGAGACCCAGTACTTC. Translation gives CASSPWTSGGLETQYF.

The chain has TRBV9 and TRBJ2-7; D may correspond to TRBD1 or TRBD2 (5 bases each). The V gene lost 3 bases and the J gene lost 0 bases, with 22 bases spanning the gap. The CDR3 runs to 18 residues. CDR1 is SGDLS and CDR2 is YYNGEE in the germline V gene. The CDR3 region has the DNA TGTGCCAGCAGCGCAACCTCTGGACACCTCAGCGGCTCCTACGAGCAGTACTTC. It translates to CASSATSGHLSGSYEQYF.

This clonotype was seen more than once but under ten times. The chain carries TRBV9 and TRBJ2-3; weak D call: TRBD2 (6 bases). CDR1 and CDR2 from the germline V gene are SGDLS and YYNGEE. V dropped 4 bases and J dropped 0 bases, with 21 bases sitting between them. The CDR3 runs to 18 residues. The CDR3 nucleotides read TGTGCCAGCAGCCAGAGTAGGTTGTGGGGGACTAGCACAGATACGCAGTATTTT. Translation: CASSQSRLWGTSTDTQYF.

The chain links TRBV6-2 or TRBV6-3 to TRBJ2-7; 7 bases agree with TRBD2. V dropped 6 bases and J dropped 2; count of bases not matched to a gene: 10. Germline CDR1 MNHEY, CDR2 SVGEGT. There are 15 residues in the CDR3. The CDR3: CASRSGLISTYEQYF. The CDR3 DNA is TGTGCCAGCAGATCGGGACTAATCTCCACCTACGAGCAGTACTTC.

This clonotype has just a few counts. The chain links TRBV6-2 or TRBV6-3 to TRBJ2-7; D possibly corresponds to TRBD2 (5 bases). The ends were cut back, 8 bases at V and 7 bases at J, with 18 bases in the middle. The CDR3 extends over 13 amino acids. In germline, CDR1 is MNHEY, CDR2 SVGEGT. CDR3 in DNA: TGTGCCAGCGGAGGAGACTACATAAGGGAGCAGTACTTC. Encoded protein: CASGGDYIREQYF.

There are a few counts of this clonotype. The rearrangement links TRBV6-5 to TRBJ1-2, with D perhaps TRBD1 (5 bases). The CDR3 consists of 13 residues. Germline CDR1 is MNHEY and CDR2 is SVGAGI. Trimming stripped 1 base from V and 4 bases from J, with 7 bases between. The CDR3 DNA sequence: TGTGCCAGCAGTTACTTCGGGACCTATGGCTACACCTTC. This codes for CASSYFGTYGYTF.

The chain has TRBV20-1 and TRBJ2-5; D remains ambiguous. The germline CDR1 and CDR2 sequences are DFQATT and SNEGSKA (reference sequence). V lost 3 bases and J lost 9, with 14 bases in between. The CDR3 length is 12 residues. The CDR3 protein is CSASSERRAQYF. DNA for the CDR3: TGCAGTGCTAGCTCAGAACGAAGGGCCCAGTACTTC.

DNA for the CDR3: TGTGCCAGCAGCATCCGGTCTGTGACAGGAGACCAAGAGACCCAGTACTTC. Protein: CASSIRSVTGDQETQYF. V is TRBV7-8 and J is TRBJ2-5; possible D gene TRBD1, 6 bases. V shed 5 bases and J shed 0 bases, with 19 bases lying between them. The CDR3 length is 17 residues. Germline V CDR1 and CDR2: SGHVS, FQNEAQ.

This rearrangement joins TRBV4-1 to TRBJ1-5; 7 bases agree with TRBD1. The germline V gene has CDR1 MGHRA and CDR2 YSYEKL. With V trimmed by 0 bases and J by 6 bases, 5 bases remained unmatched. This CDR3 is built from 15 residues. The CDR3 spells CASSQDETGSQPQHF. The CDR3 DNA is TGCGCCAGCAGCCAAGACGAGACAGGGTCTCAGCCCCAGCATTTT.

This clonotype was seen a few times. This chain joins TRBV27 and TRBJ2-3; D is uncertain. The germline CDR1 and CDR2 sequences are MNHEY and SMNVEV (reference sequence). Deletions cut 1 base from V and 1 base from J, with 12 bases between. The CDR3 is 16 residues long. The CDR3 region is CASSLLNSAGTDTQYF. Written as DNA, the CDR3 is TGTGCCAGCAGTTTATTAAATTCTGCGGGCACAGATACGCAGTATTTT.

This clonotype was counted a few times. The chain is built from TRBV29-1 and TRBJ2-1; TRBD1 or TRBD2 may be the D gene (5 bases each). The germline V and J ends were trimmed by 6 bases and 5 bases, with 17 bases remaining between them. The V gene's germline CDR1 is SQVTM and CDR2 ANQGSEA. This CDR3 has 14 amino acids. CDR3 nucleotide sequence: TGCAGCGTGGAGGCACGTGGACACGACAATGAGCAGTTCTTC. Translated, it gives CSVEARGHDNEQFF.

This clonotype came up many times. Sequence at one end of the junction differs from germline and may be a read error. CDR3 loop: CASSPGTSGRETQYF. The CDR3 DNA reads as TGCGCCAGCAGCCCCGGGACTAGCGGCCGAGAGACCCAGTACTTC. This rearrangement joins TRBV18 to TRBJ2-5; 11 nucleotides align to TRBD2. Germline lookup yields CDR1 KGHSH and CDR2 LQKENI. The CDR3 covers 15 residues.

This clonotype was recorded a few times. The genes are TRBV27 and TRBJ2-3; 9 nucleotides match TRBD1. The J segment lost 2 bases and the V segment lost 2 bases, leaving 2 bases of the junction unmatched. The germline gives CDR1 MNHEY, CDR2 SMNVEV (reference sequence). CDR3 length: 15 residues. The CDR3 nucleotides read TGTGCCAGCAGTTTAACAGGGGGCTACACAGATACGCAGTATTTT. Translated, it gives CASSLTGGYTDTQYF.

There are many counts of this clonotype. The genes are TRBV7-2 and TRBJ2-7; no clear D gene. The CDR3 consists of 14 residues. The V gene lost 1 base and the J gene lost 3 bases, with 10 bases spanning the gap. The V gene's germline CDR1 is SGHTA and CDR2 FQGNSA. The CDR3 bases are TGTGCCAGCAGCTTAGGGGCCCAGGACTACGAGCAGTACTTC. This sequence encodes CASSLGAQDYEQYF.

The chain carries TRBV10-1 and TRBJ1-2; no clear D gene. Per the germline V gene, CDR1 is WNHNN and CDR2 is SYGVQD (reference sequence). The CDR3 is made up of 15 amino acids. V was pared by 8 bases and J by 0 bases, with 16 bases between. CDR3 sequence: CASALQRVANYGYTF. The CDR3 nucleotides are TGCGCCAGCGCGTTGCAGAGGGTCGCTAACTATGGCTACACCTTC.

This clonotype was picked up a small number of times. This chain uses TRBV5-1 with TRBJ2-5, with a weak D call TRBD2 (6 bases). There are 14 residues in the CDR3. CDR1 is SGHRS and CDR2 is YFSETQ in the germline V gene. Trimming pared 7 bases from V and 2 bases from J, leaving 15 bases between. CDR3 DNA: TGCGCCAGCCGAGTGGGGACTGCACAAGAGACCCAGTACTTC. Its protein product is CASRVGTAQETQYF.

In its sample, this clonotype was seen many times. The CDR3 loop is CSARPSSGGASEQFF. The CDR3 nucleotides are TGCAGTGCTAGACCCTCAAGCGGGGGGGCCTCTGAGCAGTTCTTC. The chain employs TRBV20-1 and TRBJ2-1, with 10 nucleotides matching TRBD2. CDR1 and CDR2 (germline): DFQATT, SNEGSKA (reference sequence). The trim removed 2 bases at V and 9 bases at J, leaving 10 bases unmatched. CDR3 length: 15 amino acids.

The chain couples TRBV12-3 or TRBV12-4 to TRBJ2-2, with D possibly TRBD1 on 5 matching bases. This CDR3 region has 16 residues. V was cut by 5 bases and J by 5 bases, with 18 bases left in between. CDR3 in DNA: TGTGCCAGCAGTCCACTTAGGGGCAGTTCTACCGGGGAGCTGTTTTTT. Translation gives CASSPLRGSSTGELFF.

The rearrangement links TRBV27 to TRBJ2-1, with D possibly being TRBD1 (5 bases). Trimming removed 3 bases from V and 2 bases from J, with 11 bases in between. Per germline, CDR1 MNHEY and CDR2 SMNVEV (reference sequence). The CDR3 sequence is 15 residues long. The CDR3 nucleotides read TGTGCCAGCAGTTTCCAGGGATTTGCCTACAATGAGCAGTTCTTC. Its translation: CASSFQGFAYNEQFF.

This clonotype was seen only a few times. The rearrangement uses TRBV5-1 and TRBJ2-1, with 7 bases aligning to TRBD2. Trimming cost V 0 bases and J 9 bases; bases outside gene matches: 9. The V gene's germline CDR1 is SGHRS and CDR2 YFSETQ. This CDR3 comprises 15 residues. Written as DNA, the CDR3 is TGCGCCAGCAGCTTGGCGGGGGGACTGTTATCTGAGCAGTTCTTC. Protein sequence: CASSLAGGLLSEQFF.

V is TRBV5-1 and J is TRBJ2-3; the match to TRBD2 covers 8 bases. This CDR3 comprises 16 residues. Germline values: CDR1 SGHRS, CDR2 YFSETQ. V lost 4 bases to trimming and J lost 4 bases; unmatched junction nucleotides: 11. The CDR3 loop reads CASSRLGGGSADTQYF. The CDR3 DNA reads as TGCGCCAGCAGCCGGCTGGGCGGGGGGTCGGCAGATACGCAGTATTTT.